This T cell receptor beta chain was found in a study of identical twins. Study observations and caveats: Analyses of zero insertions could, in part, be confounded by invariant MAIT and iNKT cells. The authors drew conclusions from cross-sectional statistical analysis rather than following the same donors. Fewer insertions marked abundant cord blood beta clonotypes; young adult naive trended weakly, memory not at all.

In this sample, this clonotype turned up a few times. What it binds is not known. Among all donors, each was a healthy Caucasian. TCRdb ran MiXCR on the 5' RACE reads and lists one entry per CDR3 protein. The sample consists of roughly 710,000 distinct CDR3 sequences, roughly 6% of them appearing once. The receptor was isolated from a man younger than 30 in good health. The sample comprised naive T cells sorted from blood.

The CDR3 is CSALRGSLAKNIQYF. In DNA form, the CDR3 reads TGCAGTGCTCTCAGGGGGAGTCTAGCCAAAAACATTCAGTACTTC. The chain is built from TRBV20-1 and TRBJ2-4; 7 positions match TRBD1. The V gene's germline CDR1 is DFQATT and CDR2 SNEGSKA (reference sequence). This CDR3 is built from 15 residues. V was clipped by 5 bases and J by 0 bases; unmatched bases: 7.